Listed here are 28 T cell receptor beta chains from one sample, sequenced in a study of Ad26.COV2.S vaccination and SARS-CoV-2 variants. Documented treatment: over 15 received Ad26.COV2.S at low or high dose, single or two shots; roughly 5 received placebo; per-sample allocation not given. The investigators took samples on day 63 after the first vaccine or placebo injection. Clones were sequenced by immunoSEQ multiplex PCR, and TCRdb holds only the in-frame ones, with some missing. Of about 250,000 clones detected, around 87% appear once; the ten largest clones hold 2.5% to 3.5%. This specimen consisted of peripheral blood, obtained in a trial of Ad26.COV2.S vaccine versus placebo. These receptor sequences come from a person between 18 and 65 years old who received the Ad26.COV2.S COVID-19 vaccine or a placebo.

The CDR3 protein is CASSPGTVNTEAFF. CDR3 bases: TGTGCCAGCAGCCCCGGGACAGTGAACACTGAAGCTTTCTTT. This sequence joins TRBV5-4 and TRBJ1-1; 7 bases agree with TRBD1. The germline V gene encodes CDR1 SGHNT and CDR2 YYREEE (reference sequence). The CDR3 contains 14 residues. Trimming took 4 bases from V and 0 from J; bases not matched to a gene: 3.

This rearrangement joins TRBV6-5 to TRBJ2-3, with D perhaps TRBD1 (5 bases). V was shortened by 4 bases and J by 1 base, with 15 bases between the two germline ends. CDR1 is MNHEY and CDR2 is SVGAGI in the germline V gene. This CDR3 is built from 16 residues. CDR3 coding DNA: TGTGCCAGCAGTTTGCAGGGCTTAGGTGGCACAGATACGCAGTATTTT. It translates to CASSLQGLGGTDTQYF.

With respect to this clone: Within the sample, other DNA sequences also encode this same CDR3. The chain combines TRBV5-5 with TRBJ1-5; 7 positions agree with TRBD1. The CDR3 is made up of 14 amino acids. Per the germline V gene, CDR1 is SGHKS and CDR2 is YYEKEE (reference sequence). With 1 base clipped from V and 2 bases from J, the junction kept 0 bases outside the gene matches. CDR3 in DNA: TGTGCCAGCAGCTTGACAGGGGGCAATCAGCCCCAGCATTTT. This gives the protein CASSLTGGNQPQHF.

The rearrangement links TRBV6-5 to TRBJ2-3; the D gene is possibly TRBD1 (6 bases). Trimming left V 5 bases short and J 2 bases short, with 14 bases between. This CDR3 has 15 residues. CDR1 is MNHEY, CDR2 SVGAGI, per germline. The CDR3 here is CASSPTGILTDTQYF. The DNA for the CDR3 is TGTGCCAGCAGTCCCACAGGGATCCTCACAGATACGCAGTATTTT.

The CDR3 loop is CASSTRTGEKLFF. The CDR3, as DNA: TGTGCCAGCAGCACCCGGACGGGGGAAAAACTGTTTTTT. This sequence joins TRBV11-3 and TRBJ1-4; no definite D call. The germline V gene has CDR1 SGHNT and CDR2 YENEEA. V was clipped by 5 bases and J by 8 bases, with 12 bases between them. The length of the CDR3 is 13 residues.

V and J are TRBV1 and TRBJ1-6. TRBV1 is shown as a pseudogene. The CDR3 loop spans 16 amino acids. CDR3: CTSSHRDREYNSPLHF. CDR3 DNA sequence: TGCACCAGCAGCCACCGAGACCGGGAATATAATTCACCCCTCCACTTT.

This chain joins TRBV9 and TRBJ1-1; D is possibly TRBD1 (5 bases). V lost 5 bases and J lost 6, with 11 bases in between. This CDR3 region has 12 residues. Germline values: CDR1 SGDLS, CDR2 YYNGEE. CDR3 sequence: CASRGGGAEAFF. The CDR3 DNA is TGTGCCAGCAGGGGGGGAGGCGCTGAAGCTTTCTTT.

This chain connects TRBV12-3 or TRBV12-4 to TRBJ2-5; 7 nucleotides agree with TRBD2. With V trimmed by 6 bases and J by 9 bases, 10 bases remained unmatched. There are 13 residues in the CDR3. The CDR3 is CASRLGTIRAQYF. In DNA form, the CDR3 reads TGTGCCAGCAGACTTGGGACTATCAGGGCCCAGTACTTC.

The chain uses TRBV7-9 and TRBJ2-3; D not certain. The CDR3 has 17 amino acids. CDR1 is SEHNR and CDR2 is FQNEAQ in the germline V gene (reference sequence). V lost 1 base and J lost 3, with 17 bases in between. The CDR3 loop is CASSLGMDGLGTDTQYF. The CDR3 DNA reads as TGTGCCAGCAGCTTAGGAATGGACGGGTTGGGGACAGATACGCAGTATTTT.

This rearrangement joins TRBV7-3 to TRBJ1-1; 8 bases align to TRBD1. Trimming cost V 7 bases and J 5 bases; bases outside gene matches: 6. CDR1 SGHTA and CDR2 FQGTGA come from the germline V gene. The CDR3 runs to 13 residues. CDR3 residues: CASKQGEGTEAFF. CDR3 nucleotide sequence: TGTGCCAGCAAACAGGGGGAGGGTACTGAAGCTTTCTTT.

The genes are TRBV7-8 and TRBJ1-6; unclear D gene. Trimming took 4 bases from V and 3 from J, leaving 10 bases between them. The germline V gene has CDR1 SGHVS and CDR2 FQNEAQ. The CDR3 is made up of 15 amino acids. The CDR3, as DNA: TGTGCCAGCAGCTCTCACCGGGGCTATAATTCACCCCTCCACTTT. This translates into CASSSHRGYNSPLHF.

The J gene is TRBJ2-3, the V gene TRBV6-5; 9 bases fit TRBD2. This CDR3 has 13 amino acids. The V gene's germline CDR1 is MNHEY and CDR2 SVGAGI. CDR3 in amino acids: CASRGRAPDTQYF. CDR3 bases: TGTGCTTCTCGCGGGAGGGCCCCAGATACGCAGTATTTT.

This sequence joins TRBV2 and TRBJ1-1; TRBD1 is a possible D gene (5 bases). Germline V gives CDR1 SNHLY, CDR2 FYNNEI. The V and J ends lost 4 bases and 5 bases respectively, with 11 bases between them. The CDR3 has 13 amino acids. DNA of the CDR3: TGTGCCAGCAGTGCCCGCGAGGGGACTGAAGCTTTCTTT. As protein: CASSAREGTEAFF.

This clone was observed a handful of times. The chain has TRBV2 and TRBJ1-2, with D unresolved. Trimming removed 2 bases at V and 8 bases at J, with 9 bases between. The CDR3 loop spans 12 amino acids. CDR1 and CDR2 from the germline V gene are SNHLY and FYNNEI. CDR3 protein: CASSELGGGYTF. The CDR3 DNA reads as TGTGCCAGCAGTGAACTGGGAGGAGGCTACACCTTC. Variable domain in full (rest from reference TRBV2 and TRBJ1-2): EPEVTQTPSHQVTQMGQEVILRCVPISNHLYFYWYRQILGQKVEFLVSFYNNEISEKSEIFDDQFSVERPDGSNFTLKIRSTKLEDSAMYFCASSELGGGYTFGSGTRLTVV.

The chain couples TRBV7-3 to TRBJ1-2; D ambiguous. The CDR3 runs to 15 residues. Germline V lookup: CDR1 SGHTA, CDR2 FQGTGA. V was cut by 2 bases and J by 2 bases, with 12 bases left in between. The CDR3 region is CASSLVGNPNYGYTF. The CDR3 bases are TGTGCCAGCAGCTTAGTGGGAAATCCGAACTATGGCTACACCTTC.

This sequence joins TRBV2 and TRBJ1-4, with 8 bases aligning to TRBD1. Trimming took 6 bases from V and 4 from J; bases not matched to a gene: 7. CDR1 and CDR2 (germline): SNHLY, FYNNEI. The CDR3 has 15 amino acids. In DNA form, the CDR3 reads TGTGCCAGCAGGCTGCAGGGGGCAAATAATGAAAAACTGTTTTTT. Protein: CASRLQGANNEKLFF.

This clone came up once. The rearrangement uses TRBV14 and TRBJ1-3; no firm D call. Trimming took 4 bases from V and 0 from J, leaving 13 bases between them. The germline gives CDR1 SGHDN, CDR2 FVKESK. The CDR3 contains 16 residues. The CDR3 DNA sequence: TGTGCCAGCAGCCGGGGTCAAGGGAGCTCTGGAAACACCATATATTTT. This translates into CASSRGQGSSGNTIYF.

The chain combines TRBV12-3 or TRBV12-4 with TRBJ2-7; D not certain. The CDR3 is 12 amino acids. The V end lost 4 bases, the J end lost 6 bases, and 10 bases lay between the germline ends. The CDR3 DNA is TGTGCCAGCAGTTATGGGCCCGGCGAGCAGTACTTC. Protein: CASSYGPGEQYF.

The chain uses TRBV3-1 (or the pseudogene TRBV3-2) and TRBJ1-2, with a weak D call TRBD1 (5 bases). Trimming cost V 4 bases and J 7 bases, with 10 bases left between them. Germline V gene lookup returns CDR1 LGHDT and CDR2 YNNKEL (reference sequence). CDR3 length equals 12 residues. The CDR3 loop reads CASSPGTLGYTF. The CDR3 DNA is TGTGCCAGCAGCCCGGGGACCCTTGGCTACACCTTC.

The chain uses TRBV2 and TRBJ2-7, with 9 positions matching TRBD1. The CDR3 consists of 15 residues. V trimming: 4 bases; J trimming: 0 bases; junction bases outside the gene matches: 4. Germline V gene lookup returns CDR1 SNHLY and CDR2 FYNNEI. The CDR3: CASSVDRGGSYEQYF. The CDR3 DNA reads TGTGCCAGCAGTGTGGACAGGGGCGGCTCCTACGAGCAGTACTTC.

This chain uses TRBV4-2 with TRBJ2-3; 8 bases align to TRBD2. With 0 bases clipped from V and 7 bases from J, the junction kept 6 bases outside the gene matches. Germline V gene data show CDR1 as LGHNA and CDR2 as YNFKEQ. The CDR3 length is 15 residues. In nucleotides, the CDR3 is TGTGCCAGCAGCCAAGAGCTAGCGGGCCCTCATACGCAGTATTTT. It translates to CASSQELAGPHTQYF.

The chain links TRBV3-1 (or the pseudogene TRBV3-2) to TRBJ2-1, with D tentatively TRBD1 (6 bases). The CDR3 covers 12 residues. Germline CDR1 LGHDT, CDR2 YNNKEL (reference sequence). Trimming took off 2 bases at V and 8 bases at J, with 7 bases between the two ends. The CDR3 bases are TGTGCCAGCAGCCAATACAGGGATGAGCAGTTCTTC. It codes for CASSQYRDEQFF.

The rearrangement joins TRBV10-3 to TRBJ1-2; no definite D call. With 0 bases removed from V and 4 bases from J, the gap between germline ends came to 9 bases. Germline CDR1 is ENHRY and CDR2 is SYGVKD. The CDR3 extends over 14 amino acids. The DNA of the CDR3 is TGTGCCATCAGTGAGTCGCGGGGTCGCTATGGCTACACCTTC. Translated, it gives CAISESRGRYGYTF.

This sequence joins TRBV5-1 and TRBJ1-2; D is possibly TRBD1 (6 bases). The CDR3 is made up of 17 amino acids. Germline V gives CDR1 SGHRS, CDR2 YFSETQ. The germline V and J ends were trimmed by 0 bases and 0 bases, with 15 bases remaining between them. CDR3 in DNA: TGCGCCAGCAGCTTGGGGGTGGTAGGACAGTCTAACTATGGCTACACCTTC. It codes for CASSLGVVGQSNYGYTF.

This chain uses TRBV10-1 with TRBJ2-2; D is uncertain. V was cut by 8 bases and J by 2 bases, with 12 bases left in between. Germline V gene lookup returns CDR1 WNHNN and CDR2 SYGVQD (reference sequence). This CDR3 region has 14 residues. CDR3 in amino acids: CASGGSINTGELFF. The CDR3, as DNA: TGCGCCAGCGGTGGAAGTATCAACACCGGGGAGCTGTTTTTT.

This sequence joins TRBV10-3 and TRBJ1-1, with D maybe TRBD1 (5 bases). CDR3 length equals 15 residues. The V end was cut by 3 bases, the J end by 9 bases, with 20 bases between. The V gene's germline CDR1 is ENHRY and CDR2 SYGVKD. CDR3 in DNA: TGTGCCATCAGTGACCCCGCGATTCCCGGGGGAAAAGCTTTCTTT. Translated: CAISDPAIPGGKAFF.

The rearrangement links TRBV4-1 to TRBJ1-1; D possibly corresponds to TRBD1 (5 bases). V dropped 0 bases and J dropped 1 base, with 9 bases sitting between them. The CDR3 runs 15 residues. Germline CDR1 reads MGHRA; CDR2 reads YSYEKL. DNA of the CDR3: TGCGCCAGCAGCCAAGATCTGGGGGGGAACACTGAAGCTTTCTTT. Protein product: CASSQDLGGNTEAFF.

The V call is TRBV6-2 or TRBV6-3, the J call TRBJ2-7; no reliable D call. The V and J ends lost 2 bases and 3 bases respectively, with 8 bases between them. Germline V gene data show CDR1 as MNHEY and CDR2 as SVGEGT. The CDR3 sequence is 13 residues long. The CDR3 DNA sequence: TGTGCCAGCAGTTACGAGGACGACTACGAGCAGTACTTC. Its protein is CASSYEDDYEQYF.